This TCR beta chain was captured by sequencing in a study of cytomegalovirus exposure and HLA in healthy donors. About this clone itself: Its target is unknown.

A multiplex PCR was run with 60 Vbeta primers and 13 Jbeta primers. Profiled with immunoSEQ multiplex PCR; TCRdb holds only in-frame clones, not every one. The data show some 140,000 clones, approximately 80% seen once. CDR3 length: 13 residues. The ends lost 7 bases at V and 7 bases at J; junction bases unmatched: 6. Germline CDR1 is MNHEY and CDR2 is SMNVEV (reference sequence). Broader study findings: When a later analysis compared HLA-associated TCR beta chains with equally common others, the HLA-associated chains turned out to be more clonally expanded and to have lower generation probabilities. Some TCR beta chains (about 170 of them) were listed as cytomegalovirus-associated. Later on, analysis showed that most CMV-associated TCR beta chains appeared to be HLA-restricted.

The sequence derives from a man aged 25-40 years in good health and CMV-seronegative. Sequencing was performed on PBMCs. This chain uses TRBV27 with TRBJ2-1; 8 bases map to TRBD2. CDR3 sequence reads: CASNGGVLNEQFF. The CDR3 bases are TGTGCCAGCAACGGGGGGGTTTTAAATGAGCAGTTCTTC.